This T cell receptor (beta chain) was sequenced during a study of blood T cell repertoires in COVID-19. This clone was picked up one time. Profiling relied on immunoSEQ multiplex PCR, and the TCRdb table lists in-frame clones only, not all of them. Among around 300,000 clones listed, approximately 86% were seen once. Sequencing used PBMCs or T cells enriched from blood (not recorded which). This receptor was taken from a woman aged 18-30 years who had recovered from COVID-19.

This chain's CDR3 is CASSLSGNQPQHF. In nucleotides, the CDR3 is TGTGCCAGCAGCTTGTCCGGCAATCAGCCCCAGCATTTT. The V and J genes are TRBV5-6 and TRBJ1-5; D uncertain. The CDR3 has 13 amino acids. The germline gives CDR1 SGHDT, CDR2 YYEEEE. Trimming removed 1 base at V and 2 bases at J, with 4 bases between.